This T cell receptor beta chain was obtained from a study of control samples from healthy donors and cancer patients. Using immunoSEQ multiplex PCR, the repertoire was profiled, and TCRdb retains in-frame clones only, with some absent. The sample shows over 80,000 clones, 82% of them seen only once. The CDR3 length is 15 residues. The V end was cut by 5 bases, the J end by 4 bases, with 12 bases between. Germline values: CDR1 SEHNR, CDR2 FQNEAQ (reference sequence). The receptor was derived from a man aged 60-69 years in good health. This chain uses TRBV7-9 with TRBJ1-6; the D is unclear. Source material: blood. The CDR3 DNA sequence: TGTGCCAGCAGCAAAACAGCAAATTATAATTCACCCCTCCACTTT. It is translated as CASSKTANYNSPLHF.